This T cell receptor (beta chain) was recovered during a study of PD-L1 blockade in urothelial cancer. As for the study in general: Prior chemotherapy in patients spanned 0 to 3 regimens.

Whole-study findings and limits: A pretreatment blood TCR clonality that fell below the median predicted better progression-free and overall survival.

Profiling relied on immunoSEQ multiplex PCR, and the TCRdb table lists in-frame clones only, not all of them. The sample holds some 87,000 clones, 87% seen once. J was trimmed by 8 bases and V by 3 bases; bases with no gene match: 4. From germline, CDR1 is MNHNS and CDR2 SASEGT. This CDR3 has 13 residues. The time point was: pretreatment peripheral blood. Patients' cancers were locally advanced or metastatic urothelial carcinomas. This clone was seen a single time. Its antigen is not known. Sequenced material: PBMCs, taken around atezolizumab (anti-PD-L1) treatment. This chain uses TRBV6-1 with TRBJ2-1; 7 nucleotides agree with TRBD2. This clonotype was obtained from a man between 60 and 75 years old with urothelial cancer. This CDR3 reads CASSESGKDEQFF. For the CDR3, the DNA is TGTGCCAGCAGTGAGAGCGGGAAGGATGAGCAGTTCTTC.